This T cell receptor beta chain was recovered during a study of breast tumors, draining lymph nodes, adjacent tissues. On this clonotype: Its specificity is unknown. A read error is possible here, since a much larger clone lies one base away.

TCRdb called the multiplex PCR reads again in MiXCR, with one record for every CDR3 protein. This table holds 180,000 or so distinct CDR3 sequences, approximately 31% found once. Breast cancer patients provided tissue from their axillary draining lymph nodes. Study-wide results and caveats: Data fit most tumor T cells coming from lymph node, expanding in tumor. Luminal-like breast cancer showed significantly higher tumor–nontumor repertoire similarity than basal-like. Tumors had less TCR diversity than lymph nodes, more than nontumor tissue. The lymph node origin of tumor T cells was framed as consistent with a hypothesis, not demonstrated.

Germline V gene lookup returns CDR1 SEHNR and CDR2 FQNEAQ (reference sequence). The CDR3 contains 12 residues. Material: axillary lymph node tissue. The J gene is TRBJ2-4, the V gene TRBV7-9; no clear D gene. This TCR derives from a female donor with breast cancer. Some clones in this sample may be carry-over from other donors' samples. CDR3 sequence reads: CASSAHQNTQYF. The CDR3 DNA follows: TGTGCCAGCAGCGCACATCAAAACACTCAGTACTTC.